Listed here are 8 T cell receptor beta chains from one sample, sequenced in a study of identical twins. From the 5' RACE reads, TCRdb called clonotypes with MiXCR, one entry per CDR3 protein. This table holds under 900,000 distinct CDR3 sequences, roughly 12% found once. The sample also formed part of further work on yellow fever vaccine responses in identical twins.

Input material: PBMCs. These receptors all stem from a young woman in good health.

V usage is TRBV6-2 or TRBV6-3 and J usage is TRBJ2-3; 7 positions agree with TRBD2. CDR1 and CDR2 from the germline V gene are MNHEY and SVGEGT. J was trimmed by 7 bases and V by 0 bases; bases with no gene match: 13. The CDR3 has 17 residues. The CDR3 DNA reads TGTGCCAGCAGTTACTCGACGCGCGGGGGAGGGACGAATACGCAGTATTTT. Its protein product is CASSYSTRGGGTNTQYF.

This clonotype has just a few counts. The chain has TRBV7-9 and TRBJ2-1; no clear D. This CDR3 is 13 amino acids long. The germline CDR1 and CDR2 sequences are SEHNR and FQNEAQ (reference sequence). V gave up 2 bases and J gave up 6 bases, with 8 bases separating them. The CDR3 is CASSLTSFNEQFF. DNA for the CDR3: TGTGCCAGCAGCTTAACAAGCTTCAATGAGCAGTTCTTC. The full variable domain, completed using reference TRBV7-9 and TRBJ2-1, is DTGVSQNPRHKITKRGQNVTFRCDPISEHNRLYWYRQTLGQGPEFLTYFQNEAQLEKSRLLSDRFSAERPKGSFSTLEIQRTEQGDSAMYLCASSLTSFNEQFFGPGTRLTVL.

The table lists this clonotype with a few counts. This chain uses TRBV4-2 with TRBJ2-7; 7 nucleotides match TRBD2. The CDR3 is made up of 14 amino acids. CDR1 LGHNA and CDR2 YNFKEQ come from the germline V gene. With 3 bases clipped from V and 3 bases from J, the junction kept 5 bases outside the gene matches. DNA of the CDR3: TGTGCCAGCAGCCACGGACTAGGGCGCTACGAGCAGTACTTC. Residues: CASSHGLGRYEQYF.

CDR3 sequence: CASSLEGLAGVETQYF. The CDR3 DNA reads TGTGCCAGCAGCTTAGAGGGACTAGCGGGAGTCGAGACCCAGTACTTC. This chain links TRBV11-2 with TRBJ2-5; 14 bases align to TRBD2. CDR1 SGHAT and CDR2 FQNNGV come from the germline V gene. The ends lost 0 bases at V and 5 bases at J; junction bases unmatched: 2. The CDR3 runs to 16 residues.

This clonotype showed up just a few times. This sequence joins TRBV5-6 and TRBJ2-1; 7 bases map to TRBD1. Trimming removed 4 bases from V and 4 bases from J; junction bases left unmatched: 11. The CDR3 spans 16 residues. Germline V CDR1 and CDR2: SGHDT, YYEEEE. The CDR3 is CASSRTGIPQYNEQFF. The CDR3 DNA reads TGTGCCAGCAGCCGGACAGGTATCCCCCAATACAATGAGCAGTTCTTC.

The V and J genes are TRBV20-1 and TRBJ1-4; D ambiguous. CDR1 is DFQATT, CDR2 SNEGSKA, per germline (reference sequence). V lost 5 bases and J 8 bases, leaving 9 bases between the germline ends. This CDR3 region has 11 residues. CDR3 sequence (DNA): TGCAGTGCTCACCATGGGGAAAAACTGTTTTTT. Translation: CSAHHGEKLFF.

In its sample, this clonotype was seen a few times. The CDR3 loop is CASSLPGSPLHF. In nucleotides, the CDR3 is TGTGCCAGCAGCCTACCTGGATCACCCCTCCACTTT. The chain combines TRBV14 with TRBJ1-6; D remains unclear. Trimming pared 4 bases from V and 10 bases from J, leaving 8 bases between. From germline, CDR1 is SGHDN and CDR2 FVKESK. This CDR3 comprises 12 residues.

The rearrangement joins TRBV9 to TRBJ1-3; D is possibly TRBD1 (5 bases). V lost 4 bases and J 0 bases, leaving 8 bases between the germline ends. Germline V gene lookup returns CDR1 SGDLS and CDR2 YYNGEE. The length of the CDR3 is 14 residues. The CDR3 DNA sequence: TGTGCCAGCAGCAGGGACGGCTCTGGAAACACCATATATTTT. This codes for CASSRDGSGNTIYF.